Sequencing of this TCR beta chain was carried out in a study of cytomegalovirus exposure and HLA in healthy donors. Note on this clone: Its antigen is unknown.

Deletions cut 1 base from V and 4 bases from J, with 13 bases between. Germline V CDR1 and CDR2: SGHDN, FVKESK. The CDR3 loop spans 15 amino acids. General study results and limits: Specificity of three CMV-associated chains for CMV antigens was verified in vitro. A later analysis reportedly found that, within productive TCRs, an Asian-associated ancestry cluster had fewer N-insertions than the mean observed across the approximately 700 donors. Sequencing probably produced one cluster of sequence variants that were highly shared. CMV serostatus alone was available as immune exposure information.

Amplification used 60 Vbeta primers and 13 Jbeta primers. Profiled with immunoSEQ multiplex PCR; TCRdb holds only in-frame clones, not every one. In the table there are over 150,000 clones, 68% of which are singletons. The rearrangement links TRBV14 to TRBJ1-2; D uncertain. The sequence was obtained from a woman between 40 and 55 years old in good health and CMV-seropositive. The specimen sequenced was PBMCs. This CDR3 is CASSQGTSTFYGYTF. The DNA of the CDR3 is TGTGCCAGCAGCCAAGGGACTAGCACCTTCTATGGCTACACCTTC. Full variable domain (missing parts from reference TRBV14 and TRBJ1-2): EAGVTQFPSHSVIEKGQTVTLRCDPISGHDNLYWYRRVMGKEIKFLLHFVKESKQDESGMPNNRFLAERTGGTYSTLKVQPAELEDSGVYFCASSQGTSTFYGYTFGSGTRLTVV.